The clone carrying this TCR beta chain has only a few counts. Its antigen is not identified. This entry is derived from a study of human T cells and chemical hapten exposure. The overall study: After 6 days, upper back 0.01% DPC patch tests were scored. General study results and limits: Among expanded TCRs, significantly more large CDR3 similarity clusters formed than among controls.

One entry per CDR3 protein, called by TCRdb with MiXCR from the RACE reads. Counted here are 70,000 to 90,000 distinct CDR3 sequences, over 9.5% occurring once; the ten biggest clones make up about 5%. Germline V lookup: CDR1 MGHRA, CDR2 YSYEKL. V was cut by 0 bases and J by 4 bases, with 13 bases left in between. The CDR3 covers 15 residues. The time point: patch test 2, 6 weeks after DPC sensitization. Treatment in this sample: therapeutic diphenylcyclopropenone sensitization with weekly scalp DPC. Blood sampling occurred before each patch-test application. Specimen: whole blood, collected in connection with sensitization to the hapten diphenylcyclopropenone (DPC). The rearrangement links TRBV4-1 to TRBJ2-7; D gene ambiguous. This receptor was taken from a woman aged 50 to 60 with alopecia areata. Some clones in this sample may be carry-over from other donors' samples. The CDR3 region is CASSQDPGVGYEQYF. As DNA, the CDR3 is TGCGCCAGCAGCCAAGATCCTGGCGTTGGGTACGAGCAGTACTTC.